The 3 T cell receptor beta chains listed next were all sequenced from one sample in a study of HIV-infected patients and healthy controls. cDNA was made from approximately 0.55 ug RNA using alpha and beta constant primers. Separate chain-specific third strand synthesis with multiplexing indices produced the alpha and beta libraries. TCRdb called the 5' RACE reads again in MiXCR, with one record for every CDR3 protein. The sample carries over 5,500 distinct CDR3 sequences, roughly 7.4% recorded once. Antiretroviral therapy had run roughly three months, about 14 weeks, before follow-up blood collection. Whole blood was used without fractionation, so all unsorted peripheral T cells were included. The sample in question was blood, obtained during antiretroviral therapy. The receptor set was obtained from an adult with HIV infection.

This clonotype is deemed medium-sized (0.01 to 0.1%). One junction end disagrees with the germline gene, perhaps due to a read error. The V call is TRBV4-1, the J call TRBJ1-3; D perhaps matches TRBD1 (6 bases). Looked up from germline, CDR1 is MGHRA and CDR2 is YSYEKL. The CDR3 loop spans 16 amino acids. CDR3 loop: CASSQDRGRSRNTIYF. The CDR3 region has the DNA TGCGCCAGCAGCCAAGACAGGGGCCGCTCTAGAAACACCATATATTTT.

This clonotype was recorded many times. The CDR3 DNA sequence: TGCGCCAGCAGATTAGGACTAGCGGGCCGCAATGAGCAGTTCTTC. As protein: CASRLGLAGRNEQFF. The chain joins TRBV10-2 to TRBJ2-1; 11 positions agree with TRBD2. This CDR3 spans 15 amino acids. The germline V gene encodes CDR1 WSHSY and CDR2 SAAADI. V was pared by 6 bases and J by 6 bases, with 7 bases of the junction left unmatched.

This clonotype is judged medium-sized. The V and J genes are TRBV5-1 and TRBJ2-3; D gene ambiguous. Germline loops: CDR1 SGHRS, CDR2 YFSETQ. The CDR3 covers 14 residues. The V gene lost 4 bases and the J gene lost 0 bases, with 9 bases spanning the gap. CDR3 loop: CASSTQVSTDTQYF. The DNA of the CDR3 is TGCGCCAGCAGCACCCAGGTCAGCACAGATACGCAGTATTTT.